Listed below are T cell receptor beta chains from one sample, sequenced in a study of T cells in localized non-small cell lung cancer. Some clones are missing from TCRdb's copy, which holds only in-frame ones; the method was immunoSEQ multiplex PCR. The sample includes roughly 24,000 clones, more than 65% seen only once; the top ten take approximately 9.5%. The sequences come from peripheral blood, collected before any cancer treatment. Receptors originate from a man between 40 and 70 years old with stage III squamous cell lung carcinoma. Both conserved end residues are part of each CDR3. Each record gives: CDR3 DNA, CDR3 protein, D gene, clone size, J gene, V gene. The D gene is left open where the match is weak. The size entry is marked missing in some rows and otherwise reads once, few, many or a size class.

cdr3_nt: TGTGCCAGCAGTTACACCCCGGGACAGGGAGCGGGCGAGCAGTACTTC
cdr3_aa: CASSYTPGQGAGEQYF
d_call: TRBD1
clone_size: .
j_call: TRBJ2-7
v_call: TRBV6-5

cdr3_nt: TGTGCCAGCAGTTTATTCTCCCTGAACACTGAAGCTTTCTTT
cdr3_aa: CASSLFSLNTEAFF
d_call: .
clone_size: .
j_call: TRBJ1-1
v_call: TRBV28

cdr3_nt: TGTGCCAGCAGCTTAGGAGGGACCGGGAGGGCCTATCATGGCTACACCTTC
cdr3_aa: CASSLGGTGRAYHGYTF
d_call: .
clone_size: .
j_call: TRBJ1-2
v_call: TRBV7-2

cdr3_nt: TGTGCCATCAGTATGGGGGAGGGGAATACGCAGTATTTT
cdr3_aa: CAISMGEGNTQYF
d_call: TRBD2
clone_size: .
j_call: TRBJ2-3
v_call: TRBV10-3

cdr3_nt: TGTGCCAGCAGTGGGGGACCTGGGGTTGAGCAGTTCTTC
cdr3_aa: CASSGGPGVEQFF
d_call: .
clone_size: .
j_call: TRBJ2-1
v_call: TRBV6-5

cdr3_nt: TGTGCCAGCAGCTTAAGGCCAGGGTATAATCAGCCCCAGCATTTT
cdr3_aa: CASSLRPGYNQPQHF
d_call: .
clone_size: .
j_call: TRBJ1-5
v_call: TRBV7-6

cdr3_nt: TGTGCCAGCAGTTACGAGGGCTTTGGCTACACCTTC
cdr3_aa: CASSYEGFGYTF
d_call: .
clone_size: .
j_call: TRBJ1-2
v_call: TRBV6-5

cdr3_nt: TGTGCCAGCAGCTCAACCCCGGCCCGCCCGTCAGGTGGCTACACCTTC
cdr3_aa: CASSSTPARPSGGYTF
d_call: .
clone_size: .
j_call: TRBJ1-2
v_call: TRBV11-2

cdr3_nt: TGTGCCAGCAGCTTGACAGGGGTAGAGACCCAGTACTTC
cdr3_aa: CASSLTGVETQYF
d_call: TRBD1
clone_size: .
j_call: TRBJ2-5
v_call: TRBV5-4

cdr3_nt: TGCGCCAGCAGCTTGACCGGAATTAGCGGGCGCGGTAGAAGCACAGATACGCAGTATTTT
cdr3_aa: CASSLTGISGRGRSTDTQYF
d_call: TRBD2
clone_size: .
j_call: TRBJ2-3
v_call: TRBV5-1

cdr3_nt: TGCGCCAGCAGCTTAACCAATGAAGGGCCTAACTATGGCTACACCTTC
cdr3_aa: CASSLTNEGPNYGYTF
d_call: .
clone_size: .
j_call: TRBJ1-2
v_call: TRBV5-1

cdr3_nt: TGTGCCAGCAGTGATATGACAGGGAGCCAGGGGGATACGCAGTATTTT
cdr3_aa: CASSDMTGSQGDTQYF
d_call: TRBD1
clone_size: .
j_call: TRBJ2-3
v_call: TRBV2

cdr3_nt: TGTGCCAGCAGCCCGACTACTGGGGCCAACGTCCTGACTTTC
cdr3_aa: CASSPTTGANVLTF
d_call: .
clone_size: .
j_call: TRBJ2-6
v_call: TRBV28

cdr3_nt: TGTGCCAGCAGCTCCACAGATACGCAGTATTTT
cdr3_aa: CASSSTDTQYF
d_call: .
clone_size: .
j_call: TRBJ2-3
v_call: TRBV7-6

cdr3_nt: TGCGCCAGCAGCCGGGACTTGGCGAGGGAGCTGTTTTTT
cdr3_aa: CASSRDLARELFF
d_call: .
clone_size: once
j_call: TRBJ2-2
v_call: TRBV4-1

cdr3_nt: TGTGCCAGTAGTATGCCAGGGGGTCTCTATGGCTACACCTTC
cdr3_aa: CASSMPGGLYGYTF
d_call: TRBD1
clone_size: .
j_call: TRBJ1-2
v_call: TRBV19

cdr3_nt: TGCGCCAGCAGCTTGGATGACCCCCGTAACGAGCAGTACTTC
cdr3_aa: CASSLDDPRNEQYF
d_call: .
clone_size: .
j_call: TRBJ2-7
v_call: TRBV5-1

cdr3_nt: TGTGCCAGCAGTGAAGCGCTTCAGGGTAGGGCAGAGCAGTACTTC
cdr3_aa: CASSEALQGRAEQYF
d_call: .
clone_size: .
j_call: TRBJ2-7
v_call: TRBV2

cdr3_nt: TGTGCCAGCAGTGAAGCGTTAGGGGCCGGCGGCTACACCTTC
cdr3_aa: CASSEALGAGGYTF
d_call: .
clone_size: .
j_call: TRBJ1-2
v_call: TRBV6-1

cdr3_nt: TGTGCCAGCAGCCCTACGGGGGTCGGGAACACCGGGGAGCTGTTTTTT
cdr3_aa: CASSPTGVGNTGELFF
d_call: .
clone_size: .
j_call: TRBJ2-2
v_call: TRBV9

cdr3_nt: TGTGCCAGCAGCACTGGGACCCACAATGAGCAGTTCTTC
cdr3_aa: CASSTGTHNEQFF
d_call: .
clone_size: .
j_call: TRBJ2-1
v_call: TRBV7-8

cdr3_nt: TGTGCCAGCCCCATTTGGGACAGCTACGAGCAGTACTTC
cdr3_aa: CASPIWDSYEQYF
d_call: TRBD1
clone_size: few
j_call: TRBJ2-7
v_call: TRBV27

cdr3_nt: TGTGCCAGTACTTCCCCGGCTGGAAACACCATATATTTT
cdr3_aa: CASTSPAGNTIYF
d_call: .
clone_size: .
j_call: TRBJ1-3
v_call: TRBV19

cdr3_nt: TGTGCCTGGAGCCCTAGGTACTATGATACGCAGTATTTT
cdr3_aa: CAWSPRYYDTQYF
d_call: .
clone_size: .
j_call: TRBJ2-3
v_call: TRBV30

cdr3_nt: TGTGCCAGCAGCCAGGACAGCTCTGGGGCCAACGTCCTGACTTTC
cdr3_aa: CASSQDSSGANVLTF
d_call: .
clone_size: .
j_call: TRBJ2-6
v_call: TRBV7-3

cdr3_nt: TGCAGTGCTCTAGAGAAAGAGACCCAGTACTTC
cdr3_aa: CSALEKETQYF
d_call: .
clone_size: .
j_call: TRBJ2-5
v_call: TRBV20-1

cdr3_nt: TGTGCCAGCTCACCACGCAGGGCTGAAATGAACACTGAAGCTTTCTTT
cdr3_aa: CASSPRRAEMNTEAFF
d_call: .
clone_size: .
j_call: TRBJ1-1
v_call: TRBV18

cdr3_nt: TGCGCCAGCAGTCCACCCGGGACAGGGTGCTCTGGAAACACCATATATTTT
cdr3_aa: CASSPPGTGCSGNTIYF
d_call: TRBD1
clone_size: once
j_call: TRBJ1-3
v_call: TRBV23-1

cdr3_nt: TGTGCCAGCAGTATAGGACAGGACCTTCCAGGCTACACCTTC
cdr3_aa: CASSIGQDLPGYTF
d_call: TRBD1
clone_size: .
j_call: TRBJ1-2
v_call: TRBV6-1

cdr3_nt: TGTGCCAGTAGTATAGACGGGACGAGGAGCAATCAGCCCCAGCATTTT
cdr3_aa: CASSIDGTRSNQPQHF
d_call: .
clone_size: .
j_call: TRBJ1-5
v_call: TRBV19

cdr3_nt: TGCGCCAGCAGCCAAGGGACTAGCGGGGCCTACGAGCAGTACTTC
cdr3_aa: CASSQGTSGAYEQYF
d_call: TRBD2
clone_size: few
j_call: TRBJ2-7
v_call: TRBV4-1

cdr3_nt: TGTGCCAGCAGCTTAGCCCGCCACTCTGGAAACACCATATATTTT
cdr3_aa: CASSLARHSGNTIYF
d_call: .
clone_size: .
j_call: TRBJ1-3
v_call: TRBV7-2

cdr3_nt: TGTGCCAGCAGCCAAGAAGTATCAGGGGCCCGCCATGGCTACACCTTC
cdr3_aa: CASSQEVSGARHGYTF
d_call: .
clone_size: .
j_call: TRBJ1-2
v_call: TRBV14

cdr3_nt: TGTGCCAGCAGCGGGGGAAAGGTCAATTCACCCCTCCACTTT
cdr3_aa: CASSGGKVNSPLHF
d_call: .
clone_size: few
j_call: TRBJ1-6
v_call: TRBV13

cdr3_nt: TGCGCCAGCAGCCCGGGGTACACAGATACGCAGTATTTT
cdr3_aa: CASSPGYTDTQYF
d_call: .
clone_size: .
j_call: TRBJ2-3
v_call: TRBV5-1

cdr3_nt: TGTGCCAGCAGCCTTCGGGGCGGGGGGCGACATGAGCAGTTCTTC
cdr3_aa: CASSLRGGGRHEQFF
d_call: TRBD2
clone_size: .
j_call: TRBJ2-1
v_call: TRBV11-3

cdr3_nt: TGTGCCACCGGACTAGCGGCGGCAGATACGCAGTATTTT
cdr3_aa: CATGLAAADTQYF
d_call: TRBD2
clone_size: .
j_call: TRBJ2-3
v_call: TRBV7-3

cdr3_nt: TGTGCCAGCAGCCAAGATTACGGACAGGGACCCCAAAATTCACCCCTCCACTTT
cdr3_aa: CASSQDYGQGPQNSPLHF
d_call: TRBD1
clone_size: once
j_call: TRBJ1-6
v_call: TRBV4-2

cdr3_nt: TGTGCCAGCAGCTTCGGGCTAAACACCGGGGAGCTGTTTTTT
cdr3_aa: CASSFGLNTGELFF
d_call: .
clone_size: .
j_call: TRBJ2-2
v_call: TRBV11-3

cdr3_nt: TGTGCCAGCAGTCACGGGTTGGGGGCGGGTGAAAAACTGTTTTTT
cdr3_aa: CASSHGLGAGEKLFF
d_call: .
clone_size: .
j_call: TRBJ1-4
v_call: TRBV28

cdr3_nt: TGTGCCAGCAGCTTAGGGGACAGGGGACCCACAGATACGCAGTATTTT
cdr3_aa: CASSLGDRGPTDTQYF
d_call: TRBD1
clone_size: .
j_call: TRBJ2-3
v_call: TRBV7-3

cdr3_nt: TGTGCCAGCAGGTCCGGGGCGGACACCGGGGAGCTGTTTTTT
cdr3_aa: CASRSGADTGELFF
d_call: .
clone_size: .
j_call: TRBJ2-2
v_call: TRBV4-2

cdr3_nt: TGCGCCAGCAGCCTGTCCACAGGGGCGTCGAGGGAGCAGTACTTC
cdr3_aa: CASSLSTGASREQYF
d_call: TRBD1
clone_size: once
j_call: TRBJ2-7
v_call: TRBV5-1

cdr3_nt: TGTGCCAGCAGCAGAACAGGGGAAGGCTACACCTTC
cdr3_aa: CASSRTGEGYTF
d_call: TRBD1
clone_size: .
j_call: TRBJ1-2
v_call: TRBV6-5

cdr3_nt: TGTGCCAGCAGCTTGAGTTCTGAGAACACAGATACGCAGTATTTT
cdr3_aa: CASSLSSENTDTQYF
d_call: .
clone_size: .
j_call: TRBJ2-3
v_call: TRBV5-4